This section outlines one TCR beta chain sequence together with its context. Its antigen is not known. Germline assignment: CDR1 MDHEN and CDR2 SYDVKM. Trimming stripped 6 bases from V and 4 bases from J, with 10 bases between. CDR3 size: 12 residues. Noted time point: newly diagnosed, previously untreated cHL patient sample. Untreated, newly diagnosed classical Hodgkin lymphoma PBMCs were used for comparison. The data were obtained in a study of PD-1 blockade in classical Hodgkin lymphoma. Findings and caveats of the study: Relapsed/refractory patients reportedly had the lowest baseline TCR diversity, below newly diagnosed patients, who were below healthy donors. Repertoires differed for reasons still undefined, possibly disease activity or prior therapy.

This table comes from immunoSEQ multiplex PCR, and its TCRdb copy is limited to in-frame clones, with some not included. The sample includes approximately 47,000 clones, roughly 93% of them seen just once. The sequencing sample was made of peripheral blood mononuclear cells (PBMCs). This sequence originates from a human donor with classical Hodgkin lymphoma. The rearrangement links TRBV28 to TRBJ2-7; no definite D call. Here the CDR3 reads CASRPSGYEQYF. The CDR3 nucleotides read TGTGCCAGCAGACCTTCGGGTTACGAGCAGTACTTC.